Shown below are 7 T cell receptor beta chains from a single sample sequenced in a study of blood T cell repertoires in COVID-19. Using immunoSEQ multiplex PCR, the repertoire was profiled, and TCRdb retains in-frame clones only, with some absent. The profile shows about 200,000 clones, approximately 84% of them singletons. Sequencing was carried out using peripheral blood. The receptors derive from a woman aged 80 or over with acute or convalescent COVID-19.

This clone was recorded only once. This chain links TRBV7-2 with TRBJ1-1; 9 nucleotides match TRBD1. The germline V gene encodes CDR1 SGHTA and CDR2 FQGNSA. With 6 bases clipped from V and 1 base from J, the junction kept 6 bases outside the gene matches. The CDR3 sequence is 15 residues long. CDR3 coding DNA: TGTGCCAGCAGATTTTCGACAGGGGGGAACACTGAAGCTTTCTTT. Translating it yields CASRFSTGGNTEAFF.

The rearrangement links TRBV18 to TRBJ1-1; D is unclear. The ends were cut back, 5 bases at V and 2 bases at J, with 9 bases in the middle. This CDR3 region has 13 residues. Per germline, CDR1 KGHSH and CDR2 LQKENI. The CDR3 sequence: CASSGGGNTEAFF. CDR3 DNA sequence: TGTGCCAGCTCAGGCGGAGGAAACACTGAAGCTTTCTTT.

CDR3 in amino acids: CASSSRTGGYNEQFF. The CDR3 DNA reads TGTGCCAGCAGTTCCCGGACAGGGGGTTACAATGAGCAGTTCTTC. The chain is built from TRBV27 and TRBJ2-1, with 10 bases fitting TRBD1. With V trimmed by 4 bases and J by 4 bases, 4 bases remained unmatched. This CDR3 has 15 amino acids. The V gene's germline CDR1 is MNHEY and CDR2 SMNVEV (reference sequence).

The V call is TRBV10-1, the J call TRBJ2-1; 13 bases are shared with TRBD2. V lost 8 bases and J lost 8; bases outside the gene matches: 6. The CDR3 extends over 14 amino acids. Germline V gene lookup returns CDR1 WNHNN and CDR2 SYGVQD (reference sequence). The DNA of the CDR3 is TGCGCCAGCTGGACTAGCGGGAGTCGCGATGAGCAGTTCTTC. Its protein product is CASWTSGSRDEQFF.

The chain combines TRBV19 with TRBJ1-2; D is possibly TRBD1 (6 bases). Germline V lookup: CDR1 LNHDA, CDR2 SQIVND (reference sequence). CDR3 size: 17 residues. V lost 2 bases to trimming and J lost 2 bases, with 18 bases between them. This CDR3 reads CASSISFAGGLNYGYTF. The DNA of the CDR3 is TGTGCCAGTAGTATAAGCTTTGCGGGGGGCCTAAACTATGGCTACACCTTC.

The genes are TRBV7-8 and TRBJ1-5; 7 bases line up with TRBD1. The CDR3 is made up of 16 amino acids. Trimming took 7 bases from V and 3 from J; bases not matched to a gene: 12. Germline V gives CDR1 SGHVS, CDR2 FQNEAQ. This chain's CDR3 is CASTSRWGQHNQPQHF. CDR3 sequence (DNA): TGTGCCAGCACCTCCCGATGGGGACAGCACAATCAGCCCCAGCATTTT.

The CDR3 is CASSKPTGGPSYEQYF. CDR3 nucleotides: TGTGCCAGCAGCAAACCGACAGGGGGTCCGTCCTACGAGCAGTACTTC. The chain has TRBV7-9 and TRBJ2-7, with 9 nucleotides matching TRBD1. J lost 1 base, V lost 5 bases, and 9 bases had no gene match. CDR1 and CDR2 (germline): SEHNR, FQNEAQ (reference sequence). The length of the CDR3 is 16 residues.